This TCR beta chain was sequenced in a study of T cell responses to AZD1222 COVID-19 vaccine. General observations from the study: Baseline antibody screening turned up just a handful of seropositive AZD1222 recipients.

This clone was observed once. The antigen is unknown. Method: immunoSEQ multiplex PCR; TCRdb's copy keeps in-frame clones and lacks some. Of around 150,000 clones in the sample, approximately 85% were seen once. The sequence came from an adult who received the MenACWY meningococcal vaccine as a control. This specimen consisted of peripheral blood, obtained 28 days after the second dose of the MenACWY control vaccine.

This CDR3 is CASSPPRQGLVETQYF. The DNA for the CDR3 is TGTGCCAGCAGCCCCCCCCGACAGGGTCTCGTAGAGACCCAGTACTTC. The chain couples TRBV7-2 to TRBJ2-5; the match to TRBD1 covers 7 bases. Germline V CDR1 and CDR2: SGHTA, FQGNSA. The ends lost 5 bases at V and 4 bases at J; junction bases unmatched: 13. There are 16 residues in the CDR3.